The table lists the clone carrying this TCR beta chain with a count of one. Its antigen is undetermined. The donors were all healthy and Caucasian. A universal primer site came from template switching; cDNA carried unique molecular identifiers. TCRdb processed the 5' RACE reads anew with MiXCR; each CDR3 protein has one entry. Counted here are approximately 1.8 million distinct CDR3 sequences, roughly a third occurring once; the ten biggest clones make up 0.27%. The data were taken from a study of identical twins. Study-level findings and limits: Invariant cells of the MAIT and iNKT types might have partly distorted the zero-insertion analyses. Model-predicted out-of-frame TCR alpha sharing fell below observed values in monozygotic twins.

Germline V gives CDR1 MGHRA, CDR2 YSYEKL. The CDR3 contains 18 residues. V was pared by 0 bases and J by 0 bases, with 18 bases between. The material sequenced was cord blood. V is TRBV4-1 and J is TRBJ2-7; D perhaps matches TRBD1 (5 bases). The sequence came from a newborn girl in good health. CDR3 region: CASSQEVSPGRSSYEQYF. The DNA of the CDR3 is TGCGCCAGCAGCCAAGAGGTTTCCCCAGGGCGAAGCTCCTACGAGCAGTACTTC.